Listed here is a single TCR beta chain. This entry is derived from a study of blood T cell repertoires in COVID-19. Background on the study: Specimens from acute and convalescent COVID-19 originated in the United States, Italy and Spain. Sample material is recorded as cDNA or gDNA derived from T cells, B-cell-depleted T cells, or PBMCs.

Profiling relied on immunoSEQ multiplex PCR, and the TCRdb table lists in-frame clones only, not all of them. This sample has under 150,000 clones, with roughly 88% found just once. The CDR3 spans 13 residues. From germline, CDR1 is LNHDA and CDR2 SQIVND (reference sequence). V was shortened by 4 bases and J by 0 bases, with 6 bases between the two germline ends. This TCR derives from a man aged 50-59 years with acute or convalescent COVID-19. The sequenced sample was peripheral blood. This chain connects TRBV19 to TRBJ1-1; D unclear. The CDR3 sequence: CASSTGMNTEAFF. As DNA, the CDR3 is TGTGCCAGTAGTACAGGAATGAACACTGAAGCTTTCTTT. The complete variable domain, with remaining parts taken from reference TRBV19 and TRBJ1-1, reads DGGITQSPKYLFRKEGQNVTLSCEQNLNHDAMYWYRQDPGQGLRLIYYSQIVNDFQKGDIAEGYSVSREKKESFPLTVTSAQKNPTAFYLCASSTGMNTEAFFGQGTRLTVV.